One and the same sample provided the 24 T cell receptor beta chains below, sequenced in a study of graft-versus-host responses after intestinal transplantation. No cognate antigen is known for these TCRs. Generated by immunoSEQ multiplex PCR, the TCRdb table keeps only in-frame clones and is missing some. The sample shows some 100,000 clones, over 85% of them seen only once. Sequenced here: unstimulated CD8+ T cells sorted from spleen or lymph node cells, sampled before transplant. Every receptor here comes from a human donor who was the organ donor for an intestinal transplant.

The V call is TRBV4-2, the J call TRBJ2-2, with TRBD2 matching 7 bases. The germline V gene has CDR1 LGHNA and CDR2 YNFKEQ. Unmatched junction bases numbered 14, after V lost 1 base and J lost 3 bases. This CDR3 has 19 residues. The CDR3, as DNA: TGTGCCAGCAGCCAAGTCGTGCGGGAGATATCGTGGGACACCGGGGAGCTGTTTTTT. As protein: CASSQVVREISWDTGELFF.

The CDR3 DNA reads as TGCGCCAGCAGCTTGGTGCTAGCGGGAGGAGGCTACGAGCAGTACTTC. Its translation: CASSLVLAGGGYEQYF. This chain links TRBV5-1 with TRBJ2-7; the match to TRBD2 covers 11 bases. CDR3 length equals 16 residues. Per germline, CDR1 SGHRS and CDR2 YFSETQ. The V segment lost 0 bases and the J segment 3 bases; nucleotides outside the gene matches: 5. Full variable domain (rest looked up from reference TRBV5-1 and TRBJ2-7): KAGVTQTPRYLIKTRGQQVTLSCSPISGHRSVSWYQQTPGQGLQFLFEYFSETQRNKGNFPGRFSGRQFSNSRSEMNVSTLELGDSALYLCASSLVLAGGGYEQYFGPGTRLTVT.

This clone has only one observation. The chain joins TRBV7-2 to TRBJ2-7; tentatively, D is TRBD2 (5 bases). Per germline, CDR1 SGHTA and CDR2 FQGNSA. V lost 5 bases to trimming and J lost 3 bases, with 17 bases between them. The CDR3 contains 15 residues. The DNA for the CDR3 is TGTGCCAGCAGCCCAGAGGGCGGGTGGATCTACGAGCAGTACTTC. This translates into CASSPEGGWIYEQYF.

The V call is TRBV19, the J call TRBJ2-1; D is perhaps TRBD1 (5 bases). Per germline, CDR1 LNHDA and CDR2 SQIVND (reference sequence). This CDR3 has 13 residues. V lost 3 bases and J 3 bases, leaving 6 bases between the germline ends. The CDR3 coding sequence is TGTGCCAGTAGTATGGGGCACTACAATGAGCAGTTCTTC. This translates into CASSMGHYNEQFF.

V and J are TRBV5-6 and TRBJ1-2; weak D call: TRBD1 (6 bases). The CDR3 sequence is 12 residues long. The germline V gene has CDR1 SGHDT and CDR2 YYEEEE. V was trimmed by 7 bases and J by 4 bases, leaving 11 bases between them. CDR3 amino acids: CASGQYGYGYTF. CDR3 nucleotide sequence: TGTGCCAGCGGACAGTATGGCTATGGCTACACCTTC.

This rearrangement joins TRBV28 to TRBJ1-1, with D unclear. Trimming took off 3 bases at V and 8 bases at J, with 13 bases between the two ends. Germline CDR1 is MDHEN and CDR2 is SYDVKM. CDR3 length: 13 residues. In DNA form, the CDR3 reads TGTGCCAGCAGTTTGCAAGTAGAGGGAGAAGCTTTCTTT. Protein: CASSLQVEGEAFF. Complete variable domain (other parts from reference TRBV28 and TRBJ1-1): DVKVTQSSRYLVKRTGEKVFLECVQDMDHENMFWYRQDPGLGLRLIYFSYDVKMKEKGDIPEGYSVSREKKERFSLILESASTNQTSMYLCASSLQVEGEAFFGQGTRLTVV.

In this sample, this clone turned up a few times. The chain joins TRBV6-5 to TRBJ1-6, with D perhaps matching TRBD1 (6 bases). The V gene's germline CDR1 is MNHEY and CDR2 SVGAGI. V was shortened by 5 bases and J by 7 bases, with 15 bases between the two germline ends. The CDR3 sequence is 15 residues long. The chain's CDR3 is CASSTDRVVNSPLHF. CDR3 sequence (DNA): TGTGCCAGCAGTACGGACAGAGTCGTAAATTCACCCCTCCACTTT.

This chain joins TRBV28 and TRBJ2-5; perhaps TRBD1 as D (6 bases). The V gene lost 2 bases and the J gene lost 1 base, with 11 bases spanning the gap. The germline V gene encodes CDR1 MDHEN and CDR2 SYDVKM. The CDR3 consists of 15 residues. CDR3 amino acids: CASSLGSTGQETQYF. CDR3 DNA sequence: TGTGCCAGCAGTTTAGGATCGACAGGCCAAGAGACCCAGTACTTC.

The CDR3 nucleotides are TGTGCCAGCAGTTTTAACCGGGACAGTGACCAAGAGACCCAGTACTTC. It yields the protein CASSFNRDSDQETQYF. The chain is built from TRBV28 and TRBJ2-5, with 7 bases lining up with TRBD1. Germline CDR1 MDHEN, CDR2 SYDVKM. The ends lost 3 bases at V and 0 bases at J; junction bases unmatched: 7. The CDR3 extends over 16 amino acids.

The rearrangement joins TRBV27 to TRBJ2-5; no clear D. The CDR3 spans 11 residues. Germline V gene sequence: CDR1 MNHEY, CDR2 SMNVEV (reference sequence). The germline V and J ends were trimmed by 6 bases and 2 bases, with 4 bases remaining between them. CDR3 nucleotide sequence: TGTGCCAGCAGGCAGCAAGAGACCCAGTACTTC. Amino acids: CASRQQETQYF.

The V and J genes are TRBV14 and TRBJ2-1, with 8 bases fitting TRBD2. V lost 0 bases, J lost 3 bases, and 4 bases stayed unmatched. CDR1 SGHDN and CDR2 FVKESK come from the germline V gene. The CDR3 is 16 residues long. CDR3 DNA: TGTGCCAGCAGCCAAGAAGTAGCGGGACTCTACAATGAGCAGTTCTTC. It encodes CASSQEVAGLYNEQFF.

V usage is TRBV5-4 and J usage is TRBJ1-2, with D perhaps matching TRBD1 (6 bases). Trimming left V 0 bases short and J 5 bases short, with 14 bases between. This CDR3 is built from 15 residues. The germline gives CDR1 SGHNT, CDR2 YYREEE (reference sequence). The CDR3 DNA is TGTGCCAGCAGCTTGGCTTGGCAGGGGTTGTATGGCTACACCTTC. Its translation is CASSLAWQGLYGYTF.

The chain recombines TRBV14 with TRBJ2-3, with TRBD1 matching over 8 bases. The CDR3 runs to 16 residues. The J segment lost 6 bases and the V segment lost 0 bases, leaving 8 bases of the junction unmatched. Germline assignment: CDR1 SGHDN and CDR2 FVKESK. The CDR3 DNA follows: TGTGCCAGCAGCCAAGATCGGGACAGGAAACCCGATACGCAGTATTTT. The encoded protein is CASSQDRDRKPDTQYF.

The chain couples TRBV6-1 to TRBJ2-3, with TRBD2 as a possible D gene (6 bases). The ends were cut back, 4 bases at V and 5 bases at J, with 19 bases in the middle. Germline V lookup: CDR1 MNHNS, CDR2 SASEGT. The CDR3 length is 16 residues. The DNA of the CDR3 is TGTGCCAGCAGTGGGCCCTTTGGACTAAATCAAGATACGCAGTATTTT. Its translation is CASSGPFGLNQDTQYF.

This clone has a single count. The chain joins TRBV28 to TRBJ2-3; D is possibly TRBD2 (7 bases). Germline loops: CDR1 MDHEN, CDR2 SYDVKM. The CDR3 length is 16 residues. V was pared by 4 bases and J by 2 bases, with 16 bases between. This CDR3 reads CASSSRTAGFTDTQYF. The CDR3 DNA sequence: TGTGCCAGCAGTTCCAGGACAGCGGGATTCACAGATACGCAGTATTTT.

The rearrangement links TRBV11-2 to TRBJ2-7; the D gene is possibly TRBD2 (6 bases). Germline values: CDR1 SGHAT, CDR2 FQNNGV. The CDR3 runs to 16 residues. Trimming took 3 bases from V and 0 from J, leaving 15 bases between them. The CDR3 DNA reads TGTGCCAGCAGCTTCGGGACTTTATCCTCCTCCTACGAGCAGTACTTC. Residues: CASSFGTLSSSYEQYF.

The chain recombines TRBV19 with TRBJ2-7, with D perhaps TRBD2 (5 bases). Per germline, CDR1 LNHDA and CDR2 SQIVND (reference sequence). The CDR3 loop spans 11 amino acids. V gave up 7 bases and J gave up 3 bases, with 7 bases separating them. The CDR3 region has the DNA TGTGCCAGTAAGGCGGGCTACGAGCAGTACTTC. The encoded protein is CASKAGYEQYF.

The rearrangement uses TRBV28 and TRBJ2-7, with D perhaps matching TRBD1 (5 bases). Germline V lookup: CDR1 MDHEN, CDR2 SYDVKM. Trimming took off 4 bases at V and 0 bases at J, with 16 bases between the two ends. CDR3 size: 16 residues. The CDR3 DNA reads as TGTGCCAGCAGTTACCCCCCTAGACAGAGCTCCTACGAGCAGTACTTC. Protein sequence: CASSYPPRQSSYEQYF. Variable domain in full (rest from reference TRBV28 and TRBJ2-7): DVKVTQSSRYLVKRTGEKVFLECVQDMDHENMFWYRQDPGLGLRLIYFSYDVKMKEKGDIPEGYSVSREKKERFSLILESASTNQTSMYLCASSYPPRQSSYEQYFGPGTRLTVT.

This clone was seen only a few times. The CDR3 sequence is CASSVTSGTDTQYF. The CDR3 DNA reads as TGTGCCAGCAGTGTGACTAGCGGCACAGATACGCAGTATTTT. V is TRBV6-4 and J is TRBJ2-3; 8 bases fit TRBD2. Trimming removed 4 bases from V and 1 base from J; junction bases left unmatched: 1. CDR1 is MRHNA, CDR2 SNTAGT, per germline. The CDR3 length is 14 residues.

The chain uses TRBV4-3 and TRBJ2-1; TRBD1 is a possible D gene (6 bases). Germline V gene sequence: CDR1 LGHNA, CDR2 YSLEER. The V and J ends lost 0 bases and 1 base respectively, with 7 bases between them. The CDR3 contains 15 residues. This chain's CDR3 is CASSQDRGSYNEQFF. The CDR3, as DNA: TGCGCCAGCAGCCAAGACAGGGGATCCTACAATGAGCAGTTCTTC.

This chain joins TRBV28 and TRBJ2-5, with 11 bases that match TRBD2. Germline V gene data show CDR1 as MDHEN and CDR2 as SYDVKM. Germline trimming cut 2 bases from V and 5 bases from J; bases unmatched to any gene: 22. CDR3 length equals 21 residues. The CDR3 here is CASSLPTDRGITSGGRETQYF. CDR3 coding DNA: TGTGCCAGCAGTTTACCGACGGACAGGGGAATCACTAGCGGGGGTCGTGAGACCCAGTACTTC.

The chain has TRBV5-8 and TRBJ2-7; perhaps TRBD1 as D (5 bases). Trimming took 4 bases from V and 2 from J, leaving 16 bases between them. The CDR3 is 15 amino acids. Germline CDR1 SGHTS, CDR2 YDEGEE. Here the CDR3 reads CASSEIRVRAYEQYF. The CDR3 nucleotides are TGTGCCAGCAGCGAGATCAGGGTCAGGGCCTACGAGCAGTACTTC. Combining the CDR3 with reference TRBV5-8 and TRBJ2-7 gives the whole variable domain EAGVTQSPTHLIKTRGQQATLRCSPISGHTSVYWYQQALGLGLQFLLWYDEGEERNRGNFPPRFSGRQFPNYSSELNVNALELEDSALYLCASSEIRVRAYEQYFGPGTRLTVT.

The CDR3 sequence is CASSASGYNEQFF. DNA of the CDR3: TGTGCCAGCAGCGCGTCCGGGTACAATGAGCAGTTCTTC. This sequence joins TRBV27 and TRBJ2-1; D gene uncertain. The V end lost 6 bases, the J end lost 4 bases, and 10 bases lay between the germline ends. Germline V lookup: CDR1 MNHEY, CDR2 SMNVEV (reference sequence). CDR3 length equals 13 residues.

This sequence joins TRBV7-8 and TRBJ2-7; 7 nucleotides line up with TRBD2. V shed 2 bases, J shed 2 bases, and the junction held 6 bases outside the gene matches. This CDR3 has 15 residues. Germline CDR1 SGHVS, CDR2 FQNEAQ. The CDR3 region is CASSLSGGVPYEQYF. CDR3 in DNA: TGTGCCAGCAGCTTATCGGGAGGCGTTCCCTACGAGCAGTACTTC.